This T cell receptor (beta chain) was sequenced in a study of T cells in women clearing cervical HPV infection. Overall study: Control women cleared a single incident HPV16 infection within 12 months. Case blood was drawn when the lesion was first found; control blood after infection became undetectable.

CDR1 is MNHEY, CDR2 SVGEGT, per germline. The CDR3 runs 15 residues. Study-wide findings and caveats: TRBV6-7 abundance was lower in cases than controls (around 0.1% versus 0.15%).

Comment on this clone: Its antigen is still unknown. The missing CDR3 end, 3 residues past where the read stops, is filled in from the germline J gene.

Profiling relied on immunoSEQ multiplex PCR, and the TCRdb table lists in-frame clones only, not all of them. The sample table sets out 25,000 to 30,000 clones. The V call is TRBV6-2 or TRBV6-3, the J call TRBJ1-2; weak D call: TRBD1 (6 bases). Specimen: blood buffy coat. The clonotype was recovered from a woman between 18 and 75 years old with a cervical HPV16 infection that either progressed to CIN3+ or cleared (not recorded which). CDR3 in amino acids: CASSRVDSYNYDYTF. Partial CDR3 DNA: TGTGCCAGCAGTCGAGTGGACAGTTATAATTACGAC.